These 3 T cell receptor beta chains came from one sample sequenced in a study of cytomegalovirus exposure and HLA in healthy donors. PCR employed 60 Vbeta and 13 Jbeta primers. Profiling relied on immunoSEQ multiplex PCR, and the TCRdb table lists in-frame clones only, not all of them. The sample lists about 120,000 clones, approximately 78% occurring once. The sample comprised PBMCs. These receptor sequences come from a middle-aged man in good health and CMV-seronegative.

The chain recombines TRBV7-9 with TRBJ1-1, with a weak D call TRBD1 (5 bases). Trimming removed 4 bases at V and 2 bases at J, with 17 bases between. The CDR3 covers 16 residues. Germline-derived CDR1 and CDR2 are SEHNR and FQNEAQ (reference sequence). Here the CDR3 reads CASSSPGHFLNTEAFF. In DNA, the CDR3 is TGTGCCAGCAGCTCCCCTGGACACTTCTTAAACACTGAAGCTTTCTTT.

As DNA, the CDR3 is TGCGCCAGCAGCCAATTGGGGGCCCAGCCCCAGCATTTT. Its translation: CASSQLGAQPQHF. The J gene is TRBJ1-5, the V gene TRBV4-1; a possible D gene is TRBD1 (6 bases). The CDR3 has 13 amino acids. Trimming took 2 bases from V and 7 from J, leaving 9 bases between them. Looked up from germline, CDR1 is MGHRA and CDR2 is YSYEKL.

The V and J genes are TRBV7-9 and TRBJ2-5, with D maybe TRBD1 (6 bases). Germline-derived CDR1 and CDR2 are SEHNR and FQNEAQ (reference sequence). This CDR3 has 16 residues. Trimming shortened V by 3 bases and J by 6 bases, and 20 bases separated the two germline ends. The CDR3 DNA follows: TGTGCCAGCAGCTTTTTCGTCGGGGAGAGGGGGAAGACCCAGTACTTC. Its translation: CASSFFVGERGKTQYF. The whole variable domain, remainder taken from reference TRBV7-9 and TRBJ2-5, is DTGVSQNPRHKITKRGQNVTFRCDPISEHNRLYWYRQTLGQGPEFLTYFQNEAQLEKSRLLSDRFSAERPKGSFSTLEIQRTEQGDSAMYLCASSFFVGERGKTQYFGPGTRLLVL.